The 18 T cell receptor beta chains below were found in one sample sequenced in a study of CD8 T cells in Susac syndrome. An input of roughly 0.5 to 1 ug of RNA was subjected to reverse transcription using random hexamers. Via MiXCR, TCRdb re-called the immunoSEQ multiplex PCR reads, giving one row per CDR3 protein. The sample contains about 170,000 distinct CDR3 sequences, approximately 93% of which appear only once. Sequencing was performed on CD4+ T cells from PBMCs. These receptors were collected from a human donor with multiple sclerosis.

V usage is TRBV20-1 and J usage is TRBJ2-1, with D tentatively TRBD1 or TRBD2 (5 bases each). CDR1 and CDR2 (germline): DFQATT, SNEGSKA (reference sequence). The CDR3 runs to 12 residues. V was clipped by 2 bases and J by 10 bases, with 12 bases between them. The chain's CDR3 is CSARYAGTEQFF. The CDR3, as DNA: TGCAGTGCTAGATACGCCGGGACCGAGCAGTTCTTC.

The chain joins TRBV3-1 to TRBJ1-2, with a weak D call TRBD1 (6 bases). Germline V gene data show CDR1 as LGHDT and CDR2 as YNNKEL (reference sequence). This CDR3 has 15 residues. Trimming shortened V by 2 bases and J by 5 bases, and 15 bases separated the two germline ends. In nucleotides, the CDR3 is TGTGCCAGCAGCCAATTATCGGGACACCAGTATGGCTACACCTTC. It specifies CASSQLSGHQYGYTF.

This clonotype was seen only once. J is TRBJ1-2 and V is TRBV19; 9 nucleotides agree with TRBD1. CDR1 LNHDA and CDR2 SQIVND come from the germline V gene (reference sequence). The CDR3 runs 14 residues. V trimming: 6 bases; J trimming: 5 bases; junction bases outside the gene matches: 7. CDR3 bases: TGTGCCAGTAGCTCGGACAGGGGATGGTATGGCTACACCTTC. This sequence encodes CASSSDRGWYGYTF.

The rearrangement joins TRBV20-1 to TRBJ2-3, with 8 bases matching TRBD2. CDR3 size: 12 residues. V lost 5 bases to trimming and J lost 4 bases; unmatched junction nucleotides: 2. Per germline, CDR1 DFQATT and CDR2 SNEGSKA (reference sequence). The CDR3 loop is CSASGGPDTQYF. CDR3 DNA: TGCAGTGCTTCGGGGGGGCCAGATACGCAGTATTTT.

This clonotype occurred once. V and J are TRBV9 and TRBJ2-3, with D tentatively TRBD2 (6 bases). V was clipped by 4 bases and J by 2 bases, with 14 bases between them. The CDR3 runs 15 residues. Germline assignment: CDR1 SGDLS and CDR2 YYNGEE. CDR3 coding DNA: TGTGCCAGCAGCCCAAAGCGGGCCCCCACAGATACGCAGTATTTT. Its protein is CASSPKRAPTDTQYF.

The chain combines TRBV25-1 with TRBJ2-1; D unresolved. The CDR3 sequence is 13 residues long. Trimming removed 1 base at V and 4 bases at J, with 5 bases between. Germline assignment: CDR1 MGHDK and CDR2 SYGVNS. The CDR3 coding sequence is TGTGCCAGCAGTGAATTTCCGTACAATGAGCAGTTCTTC. It translates to CASSEFPYNEQFF.

V and J are TRBV3-1 and TRBJ2-2; tentative D call: TRBD2 (7 bases). The CDR3 covers 14 residues. V was cut by 1 base and J by 7 bases, with 10 bases left in between. CDR1 is LGHDT, CDR2 YNNKEL, per germline (reference sequence). Here the CDR3 reads CASSQAGGGGELFF. DNA of the CDR3: TGTGCCAGCAGCCAAGCGGGGGGCGGCGGGGAGCTGTTTTTT.

J is TRBJ1-6 and V is TRBV6-5, with TRBD1 matching over 8 bases. V was pared by 2 bases and J by 0 bases, with 6 bases of the junction left unmatched. This CDR3 has 18 amino acids. Germline V gene sequence: CDR1 MNHEY, CDR2 SVGAGI. CDR3 residues: CASSYGQGGSSYNSPLHF. The CDR3 DNA reads TGTGCCAGCAGTTACGGACAGGGAGGGAGCTCCTATAATTCACCCCTCCACTTT.

This chain joins TRBV30 and TRBJ2-5; D not certain. V lost 0 bases and J 8 bases, leaving 16 bases between the germline ends. The CDR3 runs to 14 residues. The germline gives CDR1 GTSNPN, CDR2 SVGIG (reference sequence). DNA for the CDR3: TGTGCCTGGAGTGTACAAGGCGGCCTCGGCACCCAGTACTTC. It yields the protein CAWSVQGGLGTQYF.

The V and J genes are TRBV20-1 and TRBJ2-7; perhaps TRBD2 as D (7 bases). Germline loops: CDR1 DFQATT, CDR2 SNEGSKA (reference sequence). Trimming shortened V by 6 bases and J by 1 base, and 16 bases separated the two germline ends. The CDR3 is made up of 14 amino acids. CDR3 protein: CSAFVGGLSYEQYF. CDR3 nucleotides: TGCAGTGCCTTTGTGGGGGGGCTTTCCTACGAGCAGTACTTC.

This chain connects TRBV7-2 to TRBJ1-1; D perhaps matches TRBD1 (6 bases). Germline-derived CDR1 and CDR2 are SGHTA and FQGNSA. The CDR3 has 14 residues. The V end lost 4 bases, the J end lost 5 bases, and 14 bases lay between the germline ends. CDR3 coding DNA: TGTGCCAGCAGCTCCCGACAGGCGGGTACTGAAGCTTTCTTT. This codes for CASSSRQAGTEAFF.

This clonotype was seen only a few times. This chain uses TRBV3-1 with TRBJ2-2, with D unclear. The CDR3 sequence is 13 residues long. Per germline, CDR1 LGHDT and CDR2 YNNKEL (reference sequence). Deletions cut 4 bases from V and 4 bases from J, with 7 bases between. The CDR3 sequence: CASSPLSTGELFF. The CDR3 DNA reads TGTGCCAGCAGCCCCCTGAGCACCGGGGAGCTGTTTTTT.

The V and J genes are TRBV9 and TRBJ2-1; D is unresolved. Germline V CDR1 and CDR2: SGDLS, YYNGEE. The CDR3 runs to 18 residues. V lost 0 bases to trimming and J lost 0 bases, with 16 bases between them. This CDR3 reads CASSVGAGLLSSYNEQFF. For the CDR3, the DNA is TGTGCCAGCAGCGTAGGAGCAGGTTTGCTTAGCTCCTACAATGAGCAGTTCTTC.

Only one count was recorded for this clonotype. This chain connects TRBV3-1 to TRBJ2-2; no reliable D call. The CDR3 has 12 amino acids. V was pared by 1 base and J by 4 bases, with 1 base between. Germline lookup yields CDR1 LGHDT and CDR2 YNNKEL (reference sequence). The CDR3 region has the DNA TGTGCCAGCAGCCAAGGCACCGGGGAGCTGTTTTTT. Translated, it gives CASSQGTGELFF.

The gene calls are TRBV5-4 and TRBJ2-5; D uncertain. Germline V gene data show CDR1 as SGHNT and CDR2 as YYREEE (reference sequence). The CDR3 totals 11 residues. V lost 4 bases and J 4 bases, leaving 5 bases between the germline ends. CDR3 region: CASSTSETQYF. The CDR3 DNA reads TGTGCCAGCAGCACCTCAGAGACCCAGTACTTC.

The chain employs TRBV14 and TRBJ2-1, with 7 nucleotides matching TRBD1. This CDR3 is 16 amino acids long. Germline CDR1 reads SGHDN; CDR2 reads FVKESK. V was clipped by 4 bases and J by 4 bases; unmatched bases: 10. This CDR3 is CASSPLGQLSYNEQFF. CDR3 DNA sequence: TGTGCCAGCAGCCCGCTGGGACAGTTATCTTACAATGAGCAGTTCTTC. Variable domain in full (rest from reference TRBV14 and TRBJ2-1): EAGVTQFPSHSVIEKGQTVTLRCDPISGHDNLYWYRRVMGKEIKFLLHFVKESKQDESGMPNNRFLAERTGGTYSTLKVQPAELEDSGVYFCASSPLGQLSYNEQFFGPGTRLTVL.

On this clonotype itself: The germline gene is not matched at one end of the junction; a read error may be the cause. In nucleotides, the CDR3 is TGTGCCAGCAGCTTGGGACAGGCAGGCTCCCACGAGCAGTACTTC. Translating gives CASSLGQAGSHEQYF. This chain joins TRBV12-3 or TRBV12-4 and TRBJ2-7, with 8 bases fitting TRBD1. This CDR3 spans 15 amino acids.

The gene calls are TRBV20-1 and TRBJ2-5, with 13 positions matching TRBD2. Trimming took 5 bases from V and 5 from J; bases not matched to a gene: 2. In germline, CDR1 is DFQATT, CDR2 SNEGSKA (reference sequence). The CDR3 sequence is 13 residues long. CDR3 DNA: TGCAGTGCTCGGACTAGCGGGAGTGAGACCCAGTACTTC. Amino acid sequence: CSARTSGSETQYF.